This T cell receptor (beta chain) was profiled in a study of T cell clones after liver transplantation. Libraries were prepared by immunoSEQ multiplex PCR; TCRdb keeps only in-frame clonotypes and omits some of them. The sample has 77,000 or so clones, 80% seen once; the top ten hold roughly 0.87%. The CDR3 sequence is 15 residues long. V was shortened by 0 bases and J by 1 base, with 9 bases between the two germline ends. Germline CDR1 reads MNHEY; CDR2 reads SVGAGI. The material was CD4+ T cells from blood, obtained 12 months after liver transplant. The chain uses TRBV6-5 and TRBJ2-5; no clear D gene. The sequence was collected from a human patient who received a liver transplant. Some T cells may be provided by the graft donor. CDR3 in amino acids: CASSYSRTVQETQYF. The CDR3, as DNA: TGTGCCAGCAGTTACTCGAGAACCGTCCAAGAGACCCAGTACTTC.